The 10 T cell receptor beta chains presented below share a single source sample, sequenced in a study of cytomegalovirus exposure and HLA in healthy donors. The PCR made use of 60 Vbeta and 13 Jbeta primers. This table comes from immunoSEQ multiplex PCR, and its TCRdb copy is limited to in-frame clones, with some not included. The profile covers roughly 120,000 clones, with 65% to 85% appearing a single time and around 15% taken by the ten largest. The specimen was PBMCs. The receptors derive from a man over 45 in good health and CMV-seropositive.

V is TRBV5-1 and J is TRBJ2-5; D possibly corresponds to TRBD1 (5 bases). The DNA end favors TRBJ2-7, so the J call may be wrong. This CDR3 comprises 13 residues. Germline CDR1 and CDR2: SGHRS and YFSETQ. CDR3 coding DNA: TGCGCCAGCAGCTTGGAGGGGTCCTACGAGCAGTACTTC. It codes for CASSLEGSYEQYF.

This clone has a single count. V and J are TRBV19 and TRBJ1-2, with 9 nucleotides matching TRBD1. Looked up from germline, CDR1 is LNHDA and CDR2 is SQIVND (reference sequence). CDR3 length: 17 residues. J gave up 2 bases and V 6 bases, and 13 bases lay outside the gene matches. The CDR3 loop is CASSTPGQGMRNYGYTF. The DNA of the CDR3 is TGTGCCAGTAGCACACCGGGACAGGGTATGAGGAACTATGGCTACACCTTC.

The rearrangement uses TRBV2 and TRBJ2-3; 12 bases map to TRBD2. Trimming cost V 4 bases and J 2 bases; bases outside gene matches: 10. The CDR3 is 18 residues long. CDR1 is SNHLY and CDR2 is FYNNEI in the germline V gene. The CDR3 coding sequence is TGTGCCAGCAGTGGGCTGGGACTAGCGGGCTACTCCACAGATACGCAGTATTTT. It specifies CASSGLGLAGYSTDTQYF.

This clone was counted a few times. The genes are TRBV6-5 and TRBJ1-1; D uncertain. Trimming removed 5 bases from V and 3 bases from J, with 7 bases in between. CDR3 length: 12 amino acids. CDR1 is MNHEY and CDR2 is SVGAGI in the germline V gene. CDR3 nucleotide sequence: TGTGCCAGCAGTGAGGTATACACTGAAGCTTTCTTT. Its translation: CASSEVYTEAFF.

The gene calls are TRBV10-3 and TRBJ1-2; D is possibly TRBD1 (6 bases). Trimming stripped 0 bases from V and 6 bases from J, with 11 bases between. The germline CDR1 and CDR2 sequences are ENHRY and SYGVKD. The CDR3 covers 14 residues. DNA for the CDR3: TGTGCCATCAGTGAGTCGTTAGCAGGGGATGGCTACACCTTC. Encoded protein: CAISESLAGDGYTF.

The rearrangement uses TRBV6-5 and TRBJ2-5, with 8 nucleotides matching TRBD2. The CDR3 has 12 amino acids. CDR1 and CDR2 (germline): MNHEY, SVGAGI. J was trimmed by 3 bases and V by 6 bases; bases with no gene match: 0. CDR3 coding DNA: TGTGCCAGCAGGCGGGGGGAAGAGACCCAGTACTTC. Its protein product is CASRRGEETQYF.

In its sample, this clone was seen once. This chain uses TRBV7-8 with TRBJ2-7; 9 bases are shared with TRBD1. Trimming at V came to 5 bases and at J to 7 bases, leaving 18 bases not matched to a gene. The CDR3 has 17 amino acids. Looked up from germline, CDR1 is SGHVS and CDR2 is FQNEAQ. CDR3 coding DNA: TGTGCCAGCAGCCCCCGCCTACTAGGGGACAGGGAAGTTGAGCAGTACTTC. Its protein is CASSPRLLGDREVEQYF.

This clone showed up just once. The genes are TRBV19 and TRBJ1-3; D not resolved. The germline V gene encodes CDR1 LNHDA and CDR2 SQIVND (reference sequence). The CDR3 has 13 residues. V lost 5 bases and J 0 bases, leaving 5 bases between the germline ends. The CDR3 reads CASSPSSGNTIYF. In DNA form, the CDR3 reads TGTGCCAGTAGTCCCAGCTCTGGAAACACCATATATTTT.

The rearrangement uses TRBV21-1 and TRBJ2-7; no DNA check was done on the table's D call, TRBD1. TRBV21-1 is deemed a pseudogene. This CDR3 comprises 16 residues. DNA of the CDR3: TGTGCCAGCAGCCACCCGGGACAGGGGGGGTACTACGAGCAGTACTTC. This codes for CASSHPGQGGYYEQYF.

This clone was counted only a few times. This sequence joins TRBV6-5 and TRBJ2-5; D may be TRBD2 (6 bases). Per the germline V gene, CDR1 is MNHEY and CDR2 is SVGAGI. This CDR3 has 14 residues. Deletions cut 2 bases from V and 4 bases from J, with 11 bases between. CDR3 amino acids: CASSYGPGAETQYF. The CDR3 DNA is TGTGCCAGCAGTTACGGGCCGGGAGCAGAGACCCAGTACTTC.